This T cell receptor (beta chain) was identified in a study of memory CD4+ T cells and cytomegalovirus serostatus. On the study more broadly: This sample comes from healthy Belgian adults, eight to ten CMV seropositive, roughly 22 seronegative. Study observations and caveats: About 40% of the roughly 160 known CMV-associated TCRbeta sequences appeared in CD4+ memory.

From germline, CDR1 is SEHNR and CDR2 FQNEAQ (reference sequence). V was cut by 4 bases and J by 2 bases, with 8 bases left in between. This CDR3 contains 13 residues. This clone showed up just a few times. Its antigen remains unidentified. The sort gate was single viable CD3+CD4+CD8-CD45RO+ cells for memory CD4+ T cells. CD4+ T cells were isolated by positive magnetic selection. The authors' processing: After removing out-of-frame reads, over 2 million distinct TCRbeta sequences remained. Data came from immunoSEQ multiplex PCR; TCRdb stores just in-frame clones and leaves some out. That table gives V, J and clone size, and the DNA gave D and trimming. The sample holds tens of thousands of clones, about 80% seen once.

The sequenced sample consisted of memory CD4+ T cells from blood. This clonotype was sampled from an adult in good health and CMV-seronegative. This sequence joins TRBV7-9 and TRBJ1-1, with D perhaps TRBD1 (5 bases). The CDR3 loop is CASSYGANTEAFF. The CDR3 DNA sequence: TGTGCCAGCAGCTACGGGGCCAACACTGAAGCTTTCTTT.